Detailed here is one T cell receptor beta chain. What this receptor recognizes is not known. Qualities for individual bases were not recorded, and no much larger clone is one base off. What this sample's time point label stands for: baseline before first vaccination. Vaccinee samples came from UK trials COV001 and COV002, including a single-blind randomized controlled phase 2/3 trial of AZD1222 (ChAdOx1 nCoV-19) in healthy adults. For TCRbeta chain sequencing, PBMC samples were collected from trial participants at day 0 and at day 28 after the second dose. The CDR3 regions of human TCRbeta chains were analyzed by immunosequencing. Processing in the source paper ran as follows. TCRs in the repertoires were compared against a reference library of SARS-CoV-2-specific TCRs that had been generated with the MIRA antigen-specificity platform. Breadth meant the fraction of unique TCRs that were SARS-CoV-2-associated, whereas depth meant the fraction of total T cells that were SARS-CoV-2-associated. Using the MIRA data, every spike-specific TCR was mapped to the spike region that the TCR reacted to and assigned to either a CD4 or a CD8 class. Log10-transformed breadth and depth values were compared by one-way ANOVA with Sidak's multiple comparisons tests. Imported from immuneACCESS, the table was reduced by TCRdb to in-frame sequences with V and J called. These copies leave out some clones; in studies compared against another copy, an unresolved V gene accounts for under half, and the cause of the remainder is not known. The V and J calls and clone size were taken over from that table, and D and trimming were inferred from the DNA. Within this sample are around 200,000 clones, with around 90% of them counted one time only. Of the sample, 0.99% falls within the top ten clones.

From the cysteine through the phenylalanine, the CDR3 covers 16 amino acids. CDR3 DNA is the only sequence kept; it has 48 bases, read in frame from the first base. V trim: 3 bases; J trim: 9 bases; unmatched bases: 13. CDR1 is given as KGHSH and CDR2 as LQKENI, both from the germline V gene. This specimen comes from a study of T cell responses to AZD1222 COVID-19 vaccine (dated by TCRdb to the early 2020s). Concerning the study at large: AZD1222 recipients given second doses at about 4 weeks or at about 12 weeks were pooled, since spike-specific TCR depth and breadth were not found to differ between the two schedules. A total of 233 trial participants underwent TCR sequencing, of whom some 200 had received two doses of AZD1222 and approximately 25 had received two doses of the MenACWY control vaccine. Trial participants were enrolled by age into subgroups of 18-55, 56-69 and 70-plus years, and around 150, 28 and 57 TCR-sequenced participants, respectively, were included in these subgroups.

Here is what the overall study found, with its caveats: In the small 56-69-year group, the increase in depth fell short of significance, most likely because of low power. A significant rise in spike-specific TCR breadth and depth was observed after two AZD1222 doses relative to day 0 and relative to MenACWY recipients. The vaccine-associated CD4 TCRs covered the entire spike protein, and the dominant responses fell in regions 160-218 and 743-854. Conclusions about previously exposed vaccinees are limited because only six or seven AZD1222 recipients were SARS-CoV-2 seropositive at baseline. Reportedly, close to half of the unique spike-specific TCRs recognized epitopes lying outside the regions that are mutated in the B.1.351 and B.1.1.7 variants. Because no day 14 peak-response samples were available, the repertoires could be characterized only after the peak T cell response. Participants were mostly white British, with more females than males. The authors suggested clonal diversity may have been underestimated.

The V and J genes are TRBV18 and TRBJ2-4; 8 central nucleotides agree with TRBD1. The receptor's source is an adult in good health. The sample here was peripheral blood, taken on day 0 of AZD1222 vaccination. The CDR3 reads as follows: CASSPTPGGVGGIQYF. The sequenced DNA is TGTGCCAGCTCACCGACCCCAGGGGGCGTGGGGGGCATTCAGTACTTC. The CDR3 plus the reference TRBV18 and TRBJ2-4 genes for the other parts give the full variable domain: NAGVMQNPRHLVRRRGQEARLRCSPMKGHSHVYWYRQLPEEGLKFMVYLQKENIIDESGMPKERFSAEFPKEGPSILRIQQVVRGDSAAYFCASSPTPGGVGGIQYFGAGTRLSVL.